A single sample gave rise to the 28 T cell receptor beta chains below, sequenced in a study of T cells in localized non-small cell lung cancer. Libraries were prepared by immunoSEQ multiplex PCR; TCRdb keeps only in-frame clonotypes and omits some of them. The sample contains some 24,000 clones, about 92% of which appear only once. Source: peripheral blood, taken before any cancer treatment. These receptors were taken from a man aged 35-69 years with stage III squamous cell lung carcinoma.

This sequence joins TRBV4-2 and TRBJ1-5; TRBD1 aligns across 8 bases. CDR3 length: 16 residues. Trimming at V came to 0 bases and at J to 6 bases, leaving 7 bases not matched to a gene. The germline V gene has CDR1 LGHNA and CDR2 YNFKEQ. The CDR3 bases are TGTGCCAGCAGCCAAGATGTTGGACAGGGTGTTCAGCCCCAGCATTTT. Translating it yields CASSQDVGQGVQPQHF.

In nucleotides, the CDR3 is TGTGCCTGGAGTTCCTCGACCCTCTACTATGGCTACACCTTC. This sequence encodes CAWSSSTLYYGYTF. V is TRBV30 and J is TRBJ1-2; D uncertain. CDR1 GTSNPN and CDR2 SVGIG come from the germline V gene (reference sequence). The CDR3 totals 14 residues. V was shortened by 2 bases and J by 3 bases, with 13 bases between the two germline ends.

The gene calls are TRBV28 and TRBJ1-4; a possible D gene is TRBD1 (5 bases). The CDR3 spans 14 residues. V was cut by 9 bases and J by 7 bases, with 18 bases left in between. Germline V gene data show CDR1 as MDHEN and CDR2 as SYDVKM. The DNA of the CDR3 is TGTGCCAGTCTTGGGGGGGTCGTCGGTGAAAAACTGTTTTTT. Amino acid sequence: CASLGGVVGEKLFF.

The chain has TRBV7-2 and TRBJ1-2; D gene ambiguous. Between the trimmed V and J ends, which lost 0 bases and 8 bases, there was a span of 13 bases. CDR3 length: 14 amino acids. Germline-derived CDR1 and CDR2 are SGHTA and FQGNSA. CDR3 in DNA: TGTGCCAGCAGCTTAGCAGAGCTCGAGGGCGGCTACACCTTC. Translated: CASSLAELEGGYTF.

The rearrangement links TRBV5-6 to TRBJ1-1; 7 bases line up with TRBD1. The CDR3 is 14 residues long. V was pared by 3 bases and J by 4 bases, with 6 bases of the junction left unmatched. Germline lookup yields CDR1 SGHDT and CDR2 YYEEEE. CDR3 bases: TGTGCCAGCAGCTCGGACAGGTTAGTCACTGAAGCTTTCTTT. Its protein is CASSSDRLVTEAFF.

This chain uses TRBV4-1 with TRBJ2-1, with TRBD1 matching 7 bases. The CDR3 is 15 residues long. V shed 4 bases and J 4 bases; nucleotides not matched to a gene: 7. Per the germline V gene, CDR1 is MGHRA and CDR2 is YSYEKL. CDR3: CASSRGQVSYNEQFF. CDR3 DNA sequence: TGCGCCAGCAGCCGTGGACAGGTTTCTTACAATGAGCAGTTCTTC.

The CDR3 reads CASSEGQGVYEQYF. Written as DNA, the CDR3 is TGTGCCAGCAGTGAAGGACAGGGGGTTTACGAGCAGTACTTC. The chain couples TRBV6-1 to TRBJ2-7; TRBD1 matches 9 bases. There are 14 residues in the CDR3. The V gene end was trimmed by 1 base and the J gene end by 4 bases; junction bases not matched to a gene: 2. CDR1 is MNHNS, CDR2 SASEGT, per germline.

The gene calls are TRBV5-4 and TRBJ1-6; 9 positions match TRBD1. J gave up 9 bases and V 3 bases, and 7 bases lay outside the gene matches. The CDR3 totals 15 residues. Germline V gene data show CDR1 as SGHNT and CDR2 as YYREEE (reference sequence). The CDR3 sequence: CASSSIGTGLSPLHF. In nucleotides, the CDR3 is TGTGCCAGCAGCTCAATCGGGACAGGGCTTTCACCCCTCCACTTT.

The V gene is TRBV27, the J gene TRBJ2-6, with TRBD1 matching over 12 bases. The V segment lost 6 bases and the J segment 2 bases; nucleotides outside the gene matches: 11. The length of the CDR3 is 19 residues. The germline V gene encodes CDR1 MNHEY and CDR2 SMNVEV (reference sequence). CDR3 sequence reads: CASSAHRDRGLTGANVLTF. The CDR3 region has the DNA TGTGCCAGCAGCGCGCACCGGGACAGGGGGCTAACTGGGGCCAACGTCCTGACTTTC.

In this sample, this clone turned up once. The chain recombines TRBV7-8 with TRBJ2-2, with 9 bases lining up with TRBD1. The CDR3 is made up of 14 amino acids. CDR1 is SGHVS and CDR2 is FQNEAQ in the germline V gene. V dropped 5 bases and J dropped 6; count of bases not matched to a gene: 4. The CDR3 DNA follows: TGTGCCAGCAGCCTACGGACAGGGGCCGGGGAGCTGTTTTTT. Its translation is CASSLRTGAGELFF.

By share, this clone ranks as large. This chain links TRBV19 with TRBJ2-7; tentatively, D is TRBD1 (5 bases). Germline CDR1 and CDR2: LNHDA and SQIVND (reference sequence). The CDR3 is 13 residues long. The ends were cut back, 3 bases at V and 4 bases at J, with 10 bases in the middle. CDR3 in amino acids: CASSIGQGYEQYF. CDR3 DNA: TGTGCCAGTAGTATCGGTCAGGGTTACGAGCAGTACTTC.

The gene calls are TRBV6-5 and TRBJ2-1; TRBD1 matches 9 bases. V dropped 5 bases and J dropped 3; count of bases not matched to a gene: 5. The length of the CDR3 is 15 residues. CDR1 is MNHEY, CDR2 SVGAGI, per germline. The CDR3 sequence: CASSPPGQGYNEQFF. The CDR3 coding sequence is TGTGCCAGCAGTCCTCCGGGACAGGGCTACAATGAGCAGTTCTTC.

This clone came up once. This sequence joins TRBV7-9 and TRBJ1-1; no definite D call. The CDR3 totals 13 residues. V was cut by 2 bases and J by 4 bases, with 8 bases left in between. CDR1 is SEHNR and CDR2 is FQNEAQ in the germline V gene (reference sequence). The CDR3 DNA reads TGTGCCAGCAGCTTAAGGGCCCCCACTGAAGCTTTCTTT. Its translation: CASSLRAPTEAFF.

This clone appeared a single time. This chain uses TRBV20-1 with TRBJ1-2; D uncertain. CDR1 is DFQATT, CDR2 SNEGSKA, per germline (reference sequence). Trimming removed 7 bases from V and 6 bases from J, with 9 bases in between. This CDR3 has 10 residues. CDR3 sequence (DNA): TGCAGTGGTCAGGAAAATGGCTACACCTTC. It encodes CSGQENGYTF.

This clone was seen a few times. The rearrangement joins TRBV29-1 to TRBJ2-7; 7 bases line up with TRBD1. Germline V CDR1 and CDR2: SQVTM, ANQGSEA. The CDR3 consists of 12 residues. The trim removed 7 bases at V and 3 bases at J, leaving 6 bases unmatched. This chain's CDR3 is CSARQGSYEQYF. The CDR3 DNA is TGCAGCGCTCGACAGGGAAGCTACGAGCAGTACTTC.

The gene calls are TRBV19 and TRBJ2-7; TRBD1 or TRBD2 may be the D gene (5 bases each). CDR1 is LNHDA and CDR2 is SQIVND in the germline V gene (reference sequence). The CDR3 covers 16 residues. Trimming stripped 5 bases from V and 7 bases from J, with 24 bases between. This CDR3 is CASSPILRDRKGEQYF. The CDR3 nucleotides read TGTGCCAGTAGTCCGATCCTCCGGGACCGAAAAGGAGAGCAGTACTTC.

The rearrangement uses TRBV4-1 and TRBJ2-7; 10 positions match TRBD2. J gave up 2 bases and V 1 base, and 8 bases lay outside the gene matches. This CDR3 has 17 amino acids. Germline CDR1 and CDR2: MGHRA and YSYEKL. This CDR3 is CASSQGPLLAGTYEQYF. The CDR3 DNA reads TGCGCCAGCAGCCAAGGCCCACTACTAGCGGGAACCTACGAGCAGTACTTC.

The genes are TRBV7-3 and TRBJ2-2, with a weak D call TRBD2 (6 bases). CDR1 and CDR2 (germline): SGHTA, FQGTGA. V lost 7 bases, J lost 4 bases, and 19 bases lay in between. The CDR3 consists of 16 residues. In nucleotides, the CDR3 is TGTGCCAGCACCTACGAAGGAGGGTTTAGCACCGGGGAGCTGTTTTTT. This translates into CASTYEGGFSTGELFF.

The chain carries TRBV18 and TRBJ2-7; 8 bases match TRBD1. V was clipped by 3 bases and J by 7 bases; unmatched bases: 11. Looked up from germline, CDR1 is KGHSH and CDR2 is LQKENI. The CDR3 has 15 residues. DNA of the CDR3: TGTGCCAGCTCACCTGGACAGGGAACACTAGGGGAGCAGTACTTC. It translates to CASSPGQGTLGEQYF.

The chain is built from TRBV7-3 and TRBJ2-2; a possible D gene is TRBD1 (5 bases). The V end lost 4 bases, the J end lost 1 base, and 7 bases lay between the germline ends. Germline CDR1 and CDR2: SGHTA and FQGTGA. This CDR3 region has 14 residues. CDR3 coding DNA: TGTGCCAGCAGCTCACAGGTGAACACCGGGGAGCTGTTTTTT. Its protein product is CASSSQVNTGELFF.

V gene TRBV4-3 combines with J gene TRBJ1-1, with D perhaps matching TRBD1 (6 bases). The CDR3 sequence is 15 residues long. Germline values: CDR1 LGHNA, CDR2 YSLEER. Trimming removed 0 bases at V and 1 base at J, with 9 bases between. The chain's CDR3 is CASSQDQGQNTEAFF. CDR3 sequence (DNA): TGCGCCAGCAGCCAAGATCAGGGGCAGAACACTGAAGCTTTCTTT.

The chain carries TRBV18 and TRBJ1-2; unclear D gene. Germline V gene sequence: CDR1 KGHSH, CDR2 LQKENI. The V end lost 5 bases, the J end lost 7 bases, and 11 bases lay between the germline ends. The CDR3 runs 12 residues. The CDR3 nucleotides read TGTGCCAGCTCAACAGCGGGAGGTGGCTACACCTTC. This translates into CASSTAGGGYTF.

The V gene is TRBV19, the J gene TRBJ1-2; D remains unclear. CDR1 is LNHDA, CDR2 SQIVND, per germline (reference sequence). The CDR3 loop spans 11 amino acids. V lost 6 bases to trimming and J lost 5 bases, with 7 bases between them. The CDR3 is CASSRLYGYTF. In DNA form, the CDR3 reads TGTGCCAGTAGCCGGTTATATGGCTACACCTTC.

The chain employs TRBV7-6 and TRBJ2-1; TRBD1 matches at 10 bases. This CDR3 contains 16 residues. V shed 5 bases and J 8 bases; nucleotides not matched to a gene: 12. Germline V lookup: CDR1 SGHVS, CDR2 FNYEAQ. CDR3 sequence (DNA): TGTGCCAGCAGCCAGGGGACAGGGGAACGGGTCTATGAGCAGTTCTTC. This translates into CASSQGTGERVYEQFF.

V is TRBV25-1 and J is TRBJ2-4; D unclear. Between the trimmed V and J ends, which lost 0 bases and 0 bases, there was a span of 6 bases. This CDR3 has 15 residues. The germline V gene has CDR1 MGHDK and CDR2 SYGVNS. CDR3 region: CASSEYGSAKNIQYF. The CDR3 DNA sequence: TGTGCCAGCAGTGAATATGGTTCAGCCAAAAACATTCAGTACTTC.

V is TRBV27 and J is TRBJ2-3, with D perhaps TRBD1 (6 bases). This CDR3 region has 14 residues. Germline V gives CDR1 MNHEY, CDR2 SMNVEV (reference sequence). The V gene lost 5 bases and the J gene lost 2 bases, with 11 bases spanning the gap. The DNA for the CDR3 is TGTGCCAGCAGTATTACAGGGATCACAGATACGCAGTATTTT. Amino acid sequence: CASSITGITDTQYF.

The chain carries TRBV28 and TRBJ1-1; 10 bases agree with TRBD1. The J segment lost 4 bases and the V segment lost 7 bases, leaving 6 bases of the junction unmatched. The CDR3 contains 14 residues. The V gene's germline CDR1 is MDHEN and CDR2 SYDVKM. CDR3 bases: TGTGCCAGCAAATCGGGACAGGGGACCACTGAAGCTTTCTTT. Protein product: CASKSGQGTTEAFF. The complete variable domain, with remaining parts taken from reference TRBV28 and TRBJ1-1, reads DVKVTQSSRYLVKRTGEKVFLECVQDMDHENMFWYRQDPGLGLRLIYFSYDVKMKEKGDIPEGYSVSREKKERFSLILESASTNQTSMYLCASKSGQGTTEAFFGQGTRLTVV.

The CDR3 DNA reads TGTGCCAGCTCACCACCAGCCAGGGCGAGCACAGATACGCAGTATTTT. Protein: CASSPPARASTDTQYF. V gene TRBV18 combines with J gene TRBJ2-3; the D gene is possibly TRBD1 (5 bases). With 0 bases removed from V and 0 bases from J, the gap between germline ends came to 10 bases. CDR3 size: 16 residues. Germline V gives CDR1 KGHSH, CDR2 LQKENI.